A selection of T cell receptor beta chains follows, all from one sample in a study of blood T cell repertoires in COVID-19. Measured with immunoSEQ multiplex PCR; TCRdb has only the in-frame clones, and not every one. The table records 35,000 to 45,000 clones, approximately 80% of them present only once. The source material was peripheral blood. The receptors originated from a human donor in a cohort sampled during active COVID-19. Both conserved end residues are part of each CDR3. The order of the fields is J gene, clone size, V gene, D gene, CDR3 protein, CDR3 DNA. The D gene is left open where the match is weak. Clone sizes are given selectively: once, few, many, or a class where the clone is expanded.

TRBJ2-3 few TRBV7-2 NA CASSLVENTQYF TGTGCCAGCAGCTTAGTTGAGAATACGCAGTATTTT
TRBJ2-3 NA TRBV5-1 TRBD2 CASSLGGGLTDTQYF TGCGCCAGCAGCTTGGGCGGGGGGCTCACAGATACGCAGTATTTT
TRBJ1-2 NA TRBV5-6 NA CASSLVGVPNPGYTF TGTGCCAGCAGCTTGGTTGGAGTTCCGAACCCTGGCTACACCTTC
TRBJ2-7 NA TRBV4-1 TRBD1 CASSQGQGALEQYF TGCGCCAGCAGCCAAGGCCAGGGGGCTCTCGAGCAGTACTTC
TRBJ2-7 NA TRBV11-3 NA CASSLVQGGEQYF TGTGCCAGCAGCTTAGTTCAGGGCGGCGAGCAGTACTTC
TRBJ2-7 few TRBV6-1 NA CASSEEPEASYEQYF TGTGCCAGCAGTGAAGAACCCGAGGCCTCCTACGAGCAGTACTTC
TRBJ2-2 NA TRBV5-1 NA CASSPQGTGELFF TGCGCCAGCAGCCCCCAGGGCACCGGGGAGCTGTTTTTT
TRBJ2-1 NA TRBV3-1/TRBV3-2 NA CASSQVAGSYNEQFF TGTGCCAGCAGCCAAGTGGCGGGGTCCTACAATGAGCAGTTCTTC
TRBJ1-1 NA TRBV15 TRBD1 CATSREGGQGDTEAFF TGTGCCACCAGCAGAGAGGGGGGACAGGGGGACACTGAAGCTTTCTTT
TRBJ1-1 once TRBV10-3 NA CATGPGQGLGEAFF TGTGCCACGGGCCCGGGGCAGGGGCTTGGAGAAGCTTTCTTT
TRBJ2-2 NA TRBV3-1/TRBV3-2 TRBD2 CASSLTNGRAAGELFF TGTGCCAGCAGCCTTACTAACGGGAGGGCAGCCGGGGAGCTGTTTTTT
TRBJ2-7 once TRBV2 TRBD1 CASSPDREPTYEQYF TGTGCCAGCAGCCCTGACAGGGAACCCACCTACGAGCAGTACTTC
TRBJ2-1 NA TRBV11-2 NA CASSLGIAWEQFF TGTGCCAGCAGCTTAGGGATAGCATGGGAGCAGTTCTTC
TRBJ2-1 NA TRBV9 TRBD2 CASSGIGTSGTYNEQFF TGTGCCAGCAGCGGAATAGGGACTAGCGGGACTTACAATGAGCAGTTCTTC
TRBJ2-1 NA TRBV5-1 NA CASSLELMTYNEQFF TGCGCCAGCAGCTTGGAGCTTATGACCTACAATGAGCAGTTCTTC
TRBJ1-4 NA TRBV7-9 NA CASSSQGNEKLFF TGTGCCAGCAGTTCACAGGGAAATGAAAAACTGTTTTTT
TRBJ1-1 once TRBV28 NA CASSLTGLNTEAFF TGTGCCAGCAGTTTAACAGGATTGAACACTGAAGCTTTCTTT
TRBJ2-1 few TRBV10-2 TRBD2 CASRREGAYNEQFF TGCGCCAGCAGGCGGGAGGGGGCCTACAATGAGCAGTTCTTC
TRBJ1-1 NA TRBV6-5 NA CASSLDGENTEAFF TGTGCCAGCAGCCTAGACGGGGAGAACACTGAAGCTTTCTTT
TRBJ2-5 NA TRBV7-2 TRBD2 CASSPQRERRETQYF TGTGCCAGCAGCCCCCAGCGGGAGCGGCGGGAGACCCAGTACTTC
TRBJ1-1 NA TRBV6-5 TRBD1 CASSYSRDSKAFF TGTGCCAGCAGTTACTCTAGGGACAGTAAAGCTTTCTTT
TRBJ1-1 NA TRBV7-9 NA CASSLQGGVTEAFF TGTGCCAGCAGCTTGCAGGGTGGGGTCACTGAAGCTTTCTTT
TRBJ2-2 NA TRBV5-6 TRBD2 CASSRLAANTGELFF TGTGCCAGCAGCAGACTAGCGGCGAACACCGGGGAGCTGTTTTTT
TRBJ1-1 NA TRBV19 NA CASSGPSGTEAFF TGTGCCAGTAGTGGGCCGAGCGGCACTGAAGCTTTCTTT
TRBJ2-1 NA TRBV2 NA CASSEAGASYNEQFF TGTGCCAGCAGTGAAGCGGGGGCCTCCTACAATGAGCAGTTCTTC
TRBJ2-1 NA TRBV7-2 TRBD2 CASSLIPSGSGAHNEQFF TGTGCCAGCAGCTTAATACCTAGCGGGAGCGGGGCCCACAATGAGCAGTTCTTC
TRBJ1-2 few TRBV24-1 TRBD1 CATKPDRAGGYTF TGTGCCACCAAACCCGACAGGGCTGGGGGCTACACCTTC
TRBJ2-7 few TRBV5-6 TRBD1 CASSWDRGPYEQYF TGTGCCAGCAGCTGGGACAGGGGCCCCTACGAGCAGTACTTC
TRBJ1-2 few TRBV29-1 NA CSVGDNIHGYTF TGCAGCGTTGGGGACAACATCCATGGCTACACCTTC
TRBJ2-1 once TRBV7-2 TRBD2 CASSLGTSNEQFF TGTGCCAGCAGCTTAGGGACTAGCAATGAGCAGTTCTTC
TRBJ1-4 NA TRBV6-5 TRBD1 CASSSSGQGREKLFF TGTGCCAGCAGTTCGTCTGGACAGGGTAGGGAAAAACTGTTTTTT
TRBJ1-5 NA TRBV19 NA CASAESGDYSNQPQHF TGTGCCAGTGCTGAGTCCGGGGACTATAGCAATCAGCCCCAGCATTTT
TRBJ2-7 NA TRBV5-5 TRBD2 CASSLGLAETYEQYF TGTGCCAGCAGCTTGGGCCTAGCGGAGACTTACGAGCAGTACTTC
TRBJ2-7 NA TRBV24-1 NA CATSDPPGPAEQYF TGTGCCACCAGTGACCCTCCGGGTCCCGCCGAGCAGTACTTC
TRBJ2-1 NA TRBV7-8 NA CASSPELGAYNEQFF TGTGCCAGCAGCCCCGAACTAGGAGCCTACAATGAGCAGTTCTTC
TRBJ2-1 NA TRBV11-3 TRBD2 CASSSSGTSLHEQFF TGTGCCAGCAGCTCCTCCGGGACTAGCCTCCATGAGCAGTTCTTC
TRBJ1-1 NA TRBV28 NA CASSLMGALANTEAFF TGTGCCAGCAGTTTAATGGGGGCCCTGGCGAACACTGAAGCTTTCTTT
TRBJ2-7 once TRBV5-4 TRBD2 CASSWTSGRSEEKFQQYF TGTGCCAGCAGCTGGACTAGCGGGAGATCTGAGGAGAAATTCCAGCAGTACTTC
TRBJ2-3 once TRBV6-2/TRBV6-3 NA CASSYSEGAGDTQYF TGTGCCAGCAGTTACTCGGAGGGGGCGGGAGATACGCAGTATTTT
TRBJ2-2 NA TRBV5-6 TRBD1 CASRDSGTGSAGELFF TGTGCCAGCAGGGACTCCGGGACAGGGAGTGCCGGGGAGCTGTTTTTT
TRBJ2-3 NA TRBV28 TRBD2 CASSTNFGLAETDTQYF TGTGCCAGCAGCACCAATTTCGGACTAGCGGAGACAGATACGCAGTATTTT
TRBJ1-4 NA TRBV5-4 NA CASSLRAGEATNEKLFF TGTGCCAGCAGCTTGAGGGCGGGGGAAGCAACTAATGAAAAACTGTTTTTT
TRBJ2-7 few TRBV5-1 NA CASSSYSADEQYF TGCGCCAGCAGCTCCTATTCGGCGGACGAGCAGTACTTC
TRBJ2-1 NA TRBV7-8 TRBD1 CASSLYTGADEQFF TGTGCCAGCAGCTTGTATACAGGGGCCGATGAGCAGTTCTTC
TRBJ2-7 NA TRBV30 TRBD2 CAWSVSGLAGGGRYF TGTGCCTGGAGTGTATCTGGGCTAGCGGGAGGTGGGCGGTACTTC